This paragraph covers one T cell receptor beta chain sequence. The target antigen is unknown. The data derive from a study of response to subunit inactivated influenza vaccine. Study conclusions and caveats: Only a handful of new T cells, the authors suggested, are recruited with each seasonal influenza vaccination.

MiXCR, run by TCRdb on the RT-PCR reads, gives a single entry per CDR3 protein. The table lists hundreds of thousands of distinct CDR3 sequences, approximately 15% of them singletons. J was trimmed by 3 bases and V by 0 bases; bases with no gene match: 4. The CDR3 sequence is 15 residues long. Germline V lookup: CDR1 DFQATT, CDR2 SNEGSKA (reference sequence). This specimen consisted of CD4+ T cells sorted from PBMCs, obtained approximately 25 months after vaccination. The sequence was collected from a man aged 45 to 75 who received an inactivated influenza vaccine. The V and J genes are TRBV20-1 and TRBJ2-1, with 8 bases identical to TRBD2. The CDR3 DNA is TGCAGTGCTAGAGAAGCGGGAGTCGACTACAATGAGCAGTTCTTC. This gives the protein CSAREAGVDYNEQFF.